This T cell receptor (beta chain) was retrieved from a study of cytomegalovirus exposure and HLA in healthy donors. Those who donated were healthy bone marrow donors. PCR involved 60 Vbeta and 13 Jbeta primers. As originally analysed: About 11 million of 75 million to 85 million unique TCR beta chains were shared, per a later count. The method was immunoSEQ multiplex PCR; TCRdb's version includes in-frame clones alone and lacks a portion of them. The D gene and trimming were derived from the DNA, and the V and J assignments and clone size from that table. The sample contains around 220,000 clones, about 74% of which appear only once. This CDR3 contains 14 residues. Germline CDR1 SQVTM, CDR2 ANQGSEA. Trimming took 1 base from V and 4 from J; bases not matched to a gene: 4. Concerning this clone itself: Antigen unknown.

Findings and limits, study-wide: Associated with HLA alleles at 0.05 false discovery rate in a later analysis were over 15,000 TCR beta sequences. Accurate predictions that matched the HLA-A and HLA-B alleles of most subjects were reportedly made from TCR beta sequences.

The chain combines TRBV29-1 with TRBJ2-7; the match to TRBD1 covers 10 bases. The sequence derives from a man in his forties in good health and CMV-seronegative. The source material was PBMCs. The CDR3 spells CSVEAGQGKYEQYF. DNA for the CDR3: TGCAGCGTTGAAGCGGGACAGGGGAAGTACGAGCAGTACTTC.